This paragraph covers one TCR beta chain sequence. The antigen is undetermined. The data originate from a study of T cell responses to AZD1222 COVID-19 vaccine. From germline, CDR1 is MRHNA and CDR2 SNTAGT. The CDR3 consists of 15 residues. V trimming: 4 bases; J trimming: 5 bases; junction bases outside the gene matches: 5. The table came from immunoSEQ multiplex PCR; TCRdb's copy has only in-frame clones and leaves some out. The table includes 99,000 or so clones, 85% to 90% detected once. Pooling was applied to second doses at about 4 or about 12 weeks. Study-wide results and caveats: Repertoires in all cases were sampled only once the peak T cell response had passed. Donors were largely white British and mainly female; clonal diversity was possibly underestimated. Only 5 to 7 AZD1222 recipients were seropositive at baseline.

Source: peripheral blood, taken 28 days after the second AZD1222 dose. This TCR was sampled from an adult who received the AZD1222 COVID-19 vaccine. The V and J genes are TRBV6-4 and TRBJ2-3; 11 bases line up with TRBD1. CDR3 coding DNA: TGTGCCAGCAGTGCTGGGACAGGGGGGGAAGATACGCAGTATTTT. The encoded protein is CASSAGTGGEDTQYF.